The entry below describes one T cell receptor beta chain. This specimen comes from a study of T cell changes during pregnancy in multiple sclerosis. Data came from immunoSEQ multiplex PCR; TCRdb stores just in-frame clones and leaves some out. The table records over 80,000 clones, just over 90% of them present only once. The sequence was collected from a female donor in good health, enrolled as a control in a pregnancy study. Source: peripheral blood, taken in the second trimester of pregnancy.

The CDR3: CASSLTGSHGELFF. CDR3 nucleotides: TGCGCCAGCAGCTTGACTGGGAGCCACGGGGAGCTGTTTTTT. This rearrangement joins TRBV5-1 to TRBJ2-2, with a possible D match to TRBD2 (5 bases). V lost 1 base and J 7 bases, leaving 11 bases between the germline ends. This CDR3 comprises 14 residues. Germline loops: CDR1 SGHRS, CDR2 YFSETQ. Combining the CDR3 with reference TRBV5-1 and TRBJ2-2 gives the whole variable domain KAGVTQTPRYLIKTRGQQVTLSCSPISGHRSVSWYQQTPGQGLQFLFEYFSETQRNKGNFPGRFSGRQFSNSRSEMNVSTLELGDSALYLCASSLTGSHGELFFGEGSRLTVL.